The present T cell receptor beta chain was sequenced within a study of blood T cell repertoires in COVID-19. Measured with immunoSEQ multiplex PCR; TCRdb has only the in-frame clones, and not every one. The sample has some 230,000 clones, about 80% seen once. CDR3 length: 14 residues. The germline CDR1 and CDR2 sequences are LNHDA and SQIVND (reference sequence). The J segment lost 1 base and the V segment lost 6 bases, leaving 3 bases of the junction unmatched. Worth noting for this clone: Other nucleotide sequences in the sample specify the same CDR3.

All enrollees were roughly 18 to 95 years old and from under 25 US areas. Cohorts were assigned according to the clinical history that participants reported. Symptom resolution, clearance, or two negative PCRs marked donors in Cohort 3 as recovered. This TCR derives from a middle-aged man who had recovered from COVID-19. This chain joins TRBV19 and TRBJ2-7, with 10 nucleotides matching TRBD1. Sequenced input: PBMCs or T cells enriched from blood (not recorded which). DNA for the CDR3: TGTGCCAGTAGCGCGGGACAGGGGTCCTACGAGCAGTACTTC. It codes for CASSAGQGSYEQYF.